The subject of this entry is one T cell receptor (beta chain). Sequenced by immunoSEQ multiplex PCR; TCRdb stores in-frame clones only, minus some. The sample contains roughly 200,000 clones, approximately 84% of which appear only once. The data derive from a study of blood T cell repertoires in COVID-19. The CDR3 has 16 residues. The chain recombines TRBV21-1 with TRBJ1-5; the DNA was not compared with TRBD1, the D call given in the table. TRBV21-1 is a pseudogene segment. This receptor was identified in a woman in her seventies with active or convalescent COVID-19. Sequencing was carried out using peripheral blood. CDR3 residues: CASSNRRGHSNQPQHF. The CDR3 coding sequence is TGTGCCAGCAGCAATAGGAGGGGGCATAGCAATCAGCCCCAGCATTTT.